This TCR beta chain came from a study of blood T cell repertoires in COVID-19. Overall study: There were acute and convalescent COVID-19 samples, and they came from the United States, Italy and Spain. PBMCs, B-cell-depleted T cells, or T cells provided the cDNA or gDNA that made up the material.

The J segment lost 2 bases and the V segment lost 3 bases, leaving 7 bases of the junction unmatched. The germline V gene encodes CDR1 SGHNT and CDR2 YYREEE (reference sequence). This CDR3 comprises 15 residues. In the authors' methods: Nucleated cell number was recorded as an estimate derived from reference gene primer amplification. Clones were read by immunoSEQ multiplex PCR, and TCRdb kept only the in-frame ones, dropping some. V, J and clone size derive from that table, while D and trimming were established from the DNA sequence. The sample contains approximately 150,000 clones, over 85% of which appear only once.

The sequencing sample was made of peripheral blood. This chain joins TRBV5-4 and TRBJ1-2; 7 bases map to TRBD1. This receptor was identified in a man between 60 and 75 years old with active or convalescent COVID-19. The CDR3 protein is CASSSKTGNNYGYTF. In nucleotides, the CDR3 is TGTGCCAGCAGCTCCAAGACAGGGAACAACTATGGCTACACCTTC.